At least ten counts were recorded for the clone carrying this T cell receptor (beta chain). Its antigen is not identified. The data were obtained in a study of T-cell memory formation after mild COVID-19. Study-level background: The TCR clusters were mostly specific to one donor. Findings and limits, study-wide: Pre-infection memory showed some responding clones, and this suggested that cross-reactive memory joined.

MiXCR, run by TCRdb on the 5' RACE reads, gives a single entry per CDR3 protein. The table shows about 400,000 distinct CDR3 sequences, with 23% occurring only once. The CDR3 consists of 16 residues. V lost 6 bases, J lost 2 bases, and 13 bases stayed unmatched. The chain has TRBV12-3 or TRBV12-4 and TRBJ2-7; 7 nucleotides line up with TRBD1. This clonotype was obtained from an adult woman who had mild COVID-19 (a few samples of this study predate the infection). Cell type and time point are not known. Sequencing was done on a sample of PBMCs or a T cell subset sorted from them (not recorded which). The DNA of the CDR3 is TGTGCCAGCAGCCCTCGACAGGGCGAGGGTGCCTACGAGCAGTACTTC. Protein product: CASSPRQGEGAYEQYF.